Detailed here is one T cell receptor beta chain. The source of the sample is a study of T cell changes during pregnancy in multiple sclerosis. Using immunoSEQ multiplex PCR, the repertoire was profiled, and TCRdb retains in-frame clones only, with some absent. The sample has around 96,000 clones, approximately 94% seen once; the top ten hold roughly 2.2%. The sequenced sample was peripheral blood, obtained in the third trimester of pregnancy. This clonotype originated in a female donor with multiple sclerosis, enrolled in a pregnancy study.

This CDR3 reads CASSQGFRTGEDYGYTF. CDR3 sequence (DNA): TGTGCCAGCAGCCAAGGGTTCCGGACGGGGGAAGACTATGGCTACACCTTC. The J gene is TRBJ1-2, the V gene TRBV4-2, with D tentatively TRBD1 (5 bases). Germline assignment: CDR1 LGHNA and CDR2 YNFKEQ. Trimming pared 1 base from V and 3 bases from J, leaving 18 bases between. The CDR3 spans 17 residues.